The 7 T cell receptor beta chains below were found in one sample sequenced in a study of shared clonotypes between healthy human individuals. Produced via immunoSEQ multiplex PCR; TCRdb's table is partial and in-frame only. This sample yields hundreds of thousands of clones, of which around 72% are seen a single time; about 1.8% belongs to the top ten. Sequencing input: memory CD4+ T cells sorted from blood. As for subset: CD45RA-negative fraction. The receptors were gathered from a woman younger than 45 in good health.

The rearrangement joins TRBV28 to TRBJ1-5; weak D call: TRBD1 (6 bases). The V and J ends lost 2 bases and 5 bases respectively, with 16 bases between them. Germline V gene lookup returns CDR1 MDHEN and CDR2 SYDVKM. The CDR3 spans 16 residues. The CDR3, as DNA: TGTGCCAGCAGTTTAAGGGGGAGTGGAGGTTATCAGCCCCAGCATTTT. It yields the protein CASSLRGSGGYQPQHF. Full variable domain (missing parts from reference TRBV28 and TRBJ1-5): DVKVTQSSRYLVKRTGEKVFLECVQDMDHENMFWYRQDPGLGLRLIYFSYDVKMKEKGDIPEGYSVSREKKERFSLILESASTNQTSMYLCASSLRGSGGYQPQHFGDGTRLSIL.

The CDR3 protein is CASRDGTGSAYEQYF. As DNA, the CDR3 is TGTGCCAGCAGGGACGGGACAGGGAGTGCCTACGAGCAGTACTTC. This chain uses TRBV6-1 with TRBJ2-7, with TRBD1 identical over 9 bases. Germline V lookup: CDR1 MNHNS, CDR2 SASEGT. This CDR3 has 15 amino acids. The V and J ends lost 6 bases and 2 bases, in that order; junction bases with no gene match: 8.

V and J are TRBV28 and TRBJ2-7, with a tentative D call TRBD2 (5 bases). CDR1 is MDHEN, CDR2 SYDVKM, per germline. The CDR3 length is 18 residues. Trimming cost V 3 bases and J 1 base, with 22 bases left between them. CDR3 coding DNA: TGTGCCAGCAGTTTGTGGGTCATAGAGGCCACGGGGTCCTACGAGCAGTACTTC. Residues: CASSLWVIEATGSYEQYF. The complete variable domain, with remaining parts taken from reference TRBV28 and TRBJ2-7, reads DVKVTQSSRYLVKRTGEKVFLECVQDMDHENMFWYRQDPGLGLRLIYFSYDVKMKEKGDIPEGYSVSREKKERFSLILESASTNQTSMYLCASSLWVIEATGSYEQYFGPGTRLTVT.

The rearrangement links TRBV27 to TRBJ1-1; D gene ambiguous. Trimming took off 4 bases at V and 1 base at J, with 10 bases between the two ends. The germline CDR1 and CDR2 sequences are MNHEY and SMNVEV (reference sequence). This CDR3 comprises 14 residues. In DNA form, the CDR3 reads TGTGCCAGCAGTTCAGAGAACTCGAACACTGAAGCTTTCTTT. Translated, it gives CASSSENSNTEAFF.

This clone was seen more than once but under ten times. This sequence joins TRBV14 and TRBJ2-1; TRBD2 might be the D (6 bases). Germline CDR1 and CDR2: SGHDN and FVKESK. The CDR3 sequence is 14 residues long. V was cut by 5 bases and J by 7 bases, with 15 bases left in between. The CDR3, as DNA: TGTGCCAGCAGCTTGGACCCCCGGGGGAATGAGCAGTTCTTC. As protein: CASSLDPRGNEQFF.

Points on this clone: A read error may explain this, as a much larger clone is one base away. Other DNA sequences from this sample encode an identical CDR3 as well. The CDR3 here is CASSLDSSGANVLTF. The DNA for the CDR3 is TGTGCCAGCAGCTTAGACAGCTCTGGGGCCAACGTCCTGACTTTC. The V and J genes are TRBV7-3 and TRBJ2-6, with D possibly matching TRBD1 (5 bases). The CDR3 totals 15 residues. Germline CDR1 and CDR2: SGHTA and FQGTGA. Trimming cost V 2 bases and J 0 bases, with 5 bases left between them.

V usage is TRBV4-1 and J usage is TRBJ2-7, with 7 bases fitting TRBD2. CDR3 size: 16 residues. The germline CDR1 and CDR2 sequences are MGHRA and YSYEKL. V lost 4 bases to trimming and J lost 3 bases; unmatched junction nucleotides: 12. The CDR3 loop reads CASSPVKGGSFYEQYF. CDR3 coding DNA: TGCGCCAGCAGCCCCGTTAAGGGCGGGAGCTTCTACGAGCAGTACTTC.